These 3 T cell receptor beta chains originate from one sample sequenced in a study of T-cell memory formation after mild COVID-19. TCRdb fed the 5' RACE reads into MiXCR, producing one record per CDR3 protein. The table includes approximately 60,000 distinct CDR3 sequences, approximately 9.5% detected once. Sequencing input: PBMCs or a T cell subset sorted from them (not recorded which). These receptors came from a man younger than 35 who had mild COVID-19 (a few samples of this study predate the infection). Cell type and time point are not known.

The chain carries TRBV5-4 and TRBJ2-3, with 12 bases identical to TRBD2. This CDR3 contains 16 residues. Germline V gene lookup returns CDR1 SGHNT and CDR2 YYREEE (reference sequence). Trimming cost V 1 base and J 3 bases; bases outside gene matches: 3. For the CDR3, the DNA is TGTGCCAGCAGCTTGACTAGCGGGGGGCCGACAGATACGCAGTATTTT. It specifies CASSLTSGGPTDTQYF. Using reference TRBV5-4 and TRBJ2-3 for the parts outside the CDR3, the full variable domain is ETGVTQSPTHLIKTRGQQVTLRCSSQSGHNTVSWYQQALGQGPQFIFQYYREEENGRGNFPPRFSGLQFPNYSSELNVNALELDDSALYLCASSLTSGGPTDTQYFGPGTRLTVL.

The chain uses TRBV5-1 and TRBJ2-7; TRBD2 might be the D (7 bases). V lost 4 bases to trimming and J lost 3 bases, with 14 bases between them. This CDR3 is 14 amino acids long. CDR1 SGHRS and CDR2 YFSETQ come from the germline V gene. In nucleotides, the CDR3 is TGCGCCAGCAGCAATCAGGGGACTAACTACGAGCAGTACTTC. Its protein is CASSNQGTNYEQYF. Full variable domain (missing parts from reference TRBV5-1 and TRBJ2-7): KAGVTQTPRYLIKTRGQQVTLSCSPISGHRSVSWYQQTPGQGLQFLFEYFSETQRNKGNFPGRFSGRQFSNSRSEMNVSTLELGDSALYLCASSNQGTNYEQYFGPGTRLTVT.

Details on this clonotype: With a much larger clone just one base away, this may be a read error. The chain has TRBV7-2 and TRBJ1-1; D is undetermined. Germline CDR1 SGHTA, CDR2 FQGNSA. The CDR3 extends over 14 amino acids. CDR3 in DNA: TGTGACAGCAGCCCACCCCCGGGCAACACTGAAGCTTTCTTT. This encodes CDSSPPPGNTEAFF.